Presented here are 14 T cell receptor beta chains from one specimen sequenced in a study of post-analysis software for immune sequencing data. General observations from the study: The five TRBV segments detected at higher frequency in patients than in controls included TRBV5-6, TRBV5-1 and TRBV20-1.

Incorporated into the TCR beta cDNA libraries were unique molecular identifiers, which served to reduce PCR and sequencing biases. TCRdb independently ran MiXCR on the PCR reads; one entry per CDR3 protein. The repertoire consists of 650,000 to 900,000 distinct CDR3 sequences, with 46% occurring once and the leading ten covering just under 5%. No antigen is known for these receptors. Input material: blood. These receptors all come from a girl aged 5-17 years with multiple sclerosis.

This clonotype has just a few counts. The CDR3 spells CSANEREGRGETQYF. The CDR3 DNA is TGCAGTGCTAACGAGCGGGAGGGCCGTGGGGAGACCCAGTACTTC. The chain is built from TRBV20-1 and TRBJ2-5, with 10 bases aligning to TRBD2. Trimming removed 4 bases from V and 5 bases from J; junction bases left unmatched: 10. The length of the CDR3 is 15 residues. Germline lookup yields CDR1 DFQATT and CDR2 SNEGSKA (reference sequence).

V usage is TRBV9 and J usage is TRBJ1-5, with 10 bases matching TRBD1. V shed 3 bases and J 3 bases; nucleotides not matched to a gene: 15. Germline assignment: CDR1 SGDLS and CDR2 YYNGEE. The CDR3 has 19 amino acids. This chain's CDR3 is CASSAIARDRGENNQPQHF. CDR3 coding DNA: TGTGCCAGCAGCGCAATAGCTCGGGACAGGGGAGAAAACAATCAGCCCCAGCATTTT.

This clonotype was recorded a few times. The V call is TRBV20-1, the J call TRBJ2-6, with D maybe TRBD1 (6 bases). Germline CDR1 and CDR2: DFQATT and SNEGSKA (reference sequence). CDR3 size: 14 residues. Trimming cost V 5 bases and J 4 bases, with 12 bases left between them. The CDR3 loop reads CSAGTGTGANVLTF. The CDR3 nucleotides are TGCAGTGCTGGAACAGGGACCGGGGCCAACGTCCTGACTTTC.

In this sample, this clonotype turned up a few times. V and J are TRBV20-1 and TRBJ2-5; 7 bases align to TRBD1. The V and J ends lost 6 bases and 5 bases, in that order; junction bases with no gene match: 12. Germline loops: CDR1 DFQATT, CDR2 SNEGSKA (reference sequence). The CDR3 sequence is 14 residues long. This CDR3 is CSADSGGPGETQYF. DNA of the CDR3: TGCAGTGCGGATTCAGGGGGACCGGGGGAGACCCAGTACTTC.

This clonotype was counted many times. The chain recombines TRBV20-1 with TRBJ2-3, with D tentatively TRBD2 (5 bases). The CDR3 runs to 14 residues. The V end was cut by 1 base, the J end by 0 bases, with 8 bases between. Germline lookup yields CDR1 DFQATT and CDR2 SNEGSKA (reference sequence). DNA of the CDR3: TGCAGTGCTAGAGGGCAGCGGAGCACAGATACGCAGTATTTT. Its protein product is CSARGQRSTDTQYF.

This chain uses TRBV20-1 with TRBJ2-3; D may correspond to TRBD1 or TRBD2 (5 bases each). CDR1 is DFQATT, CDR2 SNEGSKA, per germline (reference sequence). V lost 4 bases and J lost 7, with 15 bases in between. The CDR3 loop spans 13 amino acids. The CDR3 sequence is CSATRGASYTQYF. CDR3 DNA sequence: TGCAGTGCTACCCGGGGCGCGAGTTATACGCAGTATTTT.

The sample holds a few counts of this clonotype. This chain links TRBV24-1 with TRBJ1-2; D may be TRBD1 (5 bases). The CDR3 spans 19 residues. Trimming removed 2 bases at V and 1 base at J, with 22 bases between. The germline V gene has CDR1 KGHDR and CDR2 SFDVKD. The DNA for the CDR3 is TGTGCCACCAGTGATTCGCCCTCGGAGGGGACCCACATTAACTATGGCTACACCTTC. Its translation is CATSDSPSEGTHINYGYTF.

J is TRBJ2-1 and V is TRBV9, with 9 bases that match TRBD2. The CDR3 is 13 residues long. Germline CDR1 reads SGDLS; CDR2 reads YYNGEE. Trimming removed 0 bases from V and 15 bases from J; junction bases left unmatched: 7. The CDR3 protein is CASSVGGSGRMFF. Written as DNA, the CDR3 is TGTGCCAGCAGCGTAGGGGGTAGCGGGAGAATGTTCTTC.

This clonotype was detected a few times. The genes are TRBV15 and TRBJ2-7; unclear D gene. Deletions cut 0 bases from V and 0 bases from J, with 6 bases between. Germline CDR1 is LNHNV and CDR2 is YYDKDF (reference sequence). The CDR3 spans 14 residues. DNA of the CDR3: TGTGCCACCAGCAGAGAACCCCGCTCCTACGAGCAGTACTTC. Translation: CATSREPRSYEQYF.

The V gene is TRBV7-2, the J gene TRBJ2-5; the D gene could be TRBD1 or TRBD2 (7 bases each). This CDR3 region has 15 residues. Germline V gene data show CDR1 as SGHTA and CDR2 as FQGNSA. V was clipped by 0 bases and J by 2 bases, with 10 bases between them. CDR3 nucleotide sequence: TGTGCCAGCAGCTTAGCCAGGGGGGGGCAAGAGACCCAGTACTTC. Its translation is CASSLARGGQETQYF.

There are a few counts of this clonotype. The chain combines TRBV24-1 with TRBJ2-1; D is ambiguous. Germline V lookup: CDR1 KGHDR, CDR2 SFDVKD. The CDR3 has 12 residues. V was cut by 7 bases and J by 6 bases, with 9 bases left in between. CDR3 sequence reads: CATSSSCNEQFF. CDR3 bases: TGTGCCACCAGCTCCTCGTGCAATGAGCAGTTCTTC.

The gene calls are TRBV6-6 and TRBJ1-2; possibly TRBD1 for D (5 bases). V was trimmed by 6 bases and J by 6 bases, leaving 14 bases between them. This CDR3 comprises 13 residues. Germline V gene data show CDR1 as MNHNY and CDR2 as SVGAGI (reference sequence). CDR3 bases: TGTGCCAGCAGAGACAGCTCCCTACATGGCTACACCTTC. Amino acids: CASRDSSLHGYTF.

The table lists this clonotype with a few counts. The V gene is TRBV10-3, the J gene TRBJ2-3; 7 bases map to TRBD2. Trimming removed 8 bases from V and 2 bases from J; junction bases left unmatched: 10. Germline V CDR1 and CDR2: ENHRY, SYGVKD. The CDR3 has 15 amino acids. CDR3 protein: CAIGSTGGITDTQYF. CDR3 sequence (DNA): TGTGCCATCGGGTCAACGGGGGGAATCACAGATACGCAGTATTTT.

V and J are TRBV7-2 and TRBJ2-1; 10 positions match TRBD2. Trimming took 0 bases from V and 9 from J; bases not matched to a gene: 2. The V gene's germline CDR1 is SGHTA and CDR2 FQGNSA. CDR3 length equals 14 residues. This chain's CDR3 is CASSLALAGVEQFF. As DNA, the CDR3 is TGTGCCAGCAGCTTAGCCCTAGCGGGAGTTGAGCAGTTCTTC.